The T cell receptor beta chain under discussion was sequenced for a study of cytomegalovirus exposure and HLA in healthy donors. Primers included in the PCR were 60 Vbeta and 13 Jbeta primers. Measured with immunoSEQ multiplex PCR; TCRdb has only the in-frame clones, and not every one. Among roughly 150,000 clones listed, 85% were seen once. The CDR3 covers 15 residues. Trimming shortened V by 4 bases and J by 0 bases, and 10 bases separated the two germline ends. Germline V lookup: CDR1 SNHLY, CDR2 FYNNEI. The sequencing sample was made of PBMCs. The gene calls are TRBV2 and TRBJ1-5; a weak D match, TRBD1 (5 bases). The receptor's source is a boy between 2 and 10 years old in good health and CMV-seronegative. The CDR3 spells CASSVETVSNQPQHF. DNA of the CDR3: TGTGCCAGCAGTGTCGAGACAGTTAGCAATCAGCCCCAGCATTTT.